This T cell receptor (beta chain) was sequenced during a study of blood T cell repertoires in COVID-19. Per the study methods: Amplified reference gene primers provided the basis for estimating nucleated cell counts. Generated by immunoSEQ multiplex PCR, the TCRdb table keeps only in-frame clones and is missing some. That table gives V, J and clone size, and the DNA gave D and trimming. This table holds approximately 200,000 clones, roughly 82% found once. The V gene lost 2 bases and the J gene lost 0 bases, with 13 bases spanning the gap. Germline V gene lookup returns CDR1 SGHTA and CDR2 FQGNSA. The CDR3 is 16 residues long.

The clonotype was recovered from a woman in her 30s with acute or convalescent COVID-19. The V and J genes are TRBV7-2 and TRBJ1-2; the D gene is possibly TRBD1 (5 bases). The source material was peripheral blood. Here the CDR3 reads CASSLRSGAANYGYTF. The CDR3 DNA follows: TGTGCCAGCAGCTTACGTAGCGGGGCAGCTAACTATGGCTACACCTTC. The full variable domain, in which reference TRBV7-2 and TRBJ1-2 provide the parts outside the CDR3, is GAGVSQSPSNKVTEKGKDVELRCDPISGHTALYWYRQSLGQGLEFLIYFQGNSAPDKSGLPSDRFSAERTGGSVSTLTIQRTQQEDSAVYLCASSLRSGAANYGYTFGSGTRLTVV.